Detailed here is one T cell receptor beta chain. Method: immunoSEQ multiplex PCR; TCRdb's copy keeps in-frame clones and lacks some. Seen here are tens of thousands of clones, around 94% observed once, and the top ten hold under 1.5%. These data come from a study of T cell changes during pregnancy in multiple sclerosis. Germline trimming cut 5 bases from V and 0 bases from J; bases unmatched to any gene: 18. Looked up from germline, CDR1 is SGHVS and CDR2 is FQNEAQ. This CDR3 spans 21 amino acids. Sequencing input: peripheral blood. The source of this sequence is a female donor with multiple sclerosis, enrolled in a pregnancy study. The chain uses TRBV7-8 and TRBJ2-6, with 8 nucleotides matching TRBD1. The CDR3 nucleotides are TGTGCCAGCAGCGGAACACTAAGACCGGGACAGGCCCACTCTGGGGCCAACGTCCTGACTTTC. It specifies CASSGTLRPGQAHSGANVLTF.